The rows below give T cell receptor beta chains drawn from one sample of a study of OX40 agonist ivuxolimab in advanced cancers. Only in-frame clones appear in the TCRdb table, and some are missing; sequencing was by immunoSEQ multiplex PCR. Of tens of thousands of clones in the sample, roughly three quarters were seen once. The sample in question was CD4+ or CD8+ T cells sorted from blood, obtained in a trial of the OX40 agonist ivuxolimab. The receptors come from an adult with an advanced solid tumor such as melanoma, head and neck, liver or kidney cancer. The CDR3 runs from the conserved cysteine through the conserved F or W. A D gene is named only where the DNA matches it firmly. The size field is filled for only some rows; it gives once, few, many or a size class.

v_call,d_call,clone_size,j_call,cdr3_nt,cdr3_aa
TRBV29-1,-,-,TRBJ2-1,TGCAGGGCGGACTCGTACAATGAGCAGTTCTTC,CRADSYNEQFF
TRBV2,-,-,TRBJ2-7,TGTGCCAGCAGTTTACGCCAAGGGGGACTCGGCCAGTACTTC,CASSLRQGGLGQYF
TRBV9,-,few,TRBJ2-5,TGTGCCAGCAGCGTAGATCGGGGCTTCCAAGAGACCCAGTACTTC,CASSVDRGFQETQYF
TRBV10-1,-,-,TRBJ2-2,TGCGCCAGCAGTGGAGGTACTAACACCGGGGAGCTGTTTTTT,CASSGGTNTGELFF
TRBV5-1,-,-,TRBJ1-1,TGCGCCAGCAGCGAGGGCACTGAAGCTTTCTTT,CASSEGTEAFF
TRBV14,-,-,TRBJ1-4,TGTGCCAGCAGCCAAGATTCCACGAATGAAAAACTGTTTTTT,CASSQDSTNEKLFF
TRBV7-3,TRBD1,-,TRBJ2-1,TGTGCCAGCAGCCTACAGGGGGGCAATGAGCAGTTCTTC,CASSLQGGNEQFF
TRBV7-9,-,-,TRBJ2-2,TGTGCCAGCAGCTTAGGCACCGGGGAGCTGTTTTTT,CASSLGTGELFF
TRBV7-9,-,-,TRBJ2-7,TGTGCCAGCAGCCAAGAAGTGGACAGCACCTTAGCCTACGAGCAGTACTTC,CASSQEVDSTLAYEQYF
TRBV6-5,-,-,TRBJ1-1,TGTGCCAGCAGTGTGAGGGGCTACACTGAAGCTTTCTTT,CASSVRGYTEAFF
TRBV29-1,TRBD2,-,TRBJ2-1,TGCAGCGTTGACTTCGCGGGACTAGCGGGGGGGGCGTACAATGAGCAGTTCTTC,CSVDFAGLAGGAYNEQFF
TRBV28,-,-,TRBJ2-1,TGTGCCAGCAGTTTATTTCGGGGGTCGAGCTCCTACAATGAGCAGTTCTTC,CASSLFRGSSSYNEQFF
TRBV6-5,-,-,TRBJ1-2,TGTGCCAGCAGTAAACTAGACAGCCCAACAGGCGGCTACACCTTC,CASSKLDSPTGGYTF
TRBV18,TRBD1,-,TRBJ1-3,TGTGCCAGCTCACCACGGACAGGGGCTTCTGGAAACACCATATATTTT,CASSPRTGASGNTIYF
TRBV19,-,-,TRBJ1-5,TGTGCCAGTAGTATGGGGCAGGCCTTAGGGGCCCAGCATTTT,CASSMGQALGAQHF
TRBV4-1,-,-,TRBJ2-7,TGCGCCAGCAGCCTACAGGGTTTATCCTACGAGCAGTACTTC,CASSLQGLSYEQYF
TRBV6-1,-,-,TRBJ2-7,TGTGCCAGCAGTTCCATAGGCGAGCAGTACTTC,CASSSIGEQYF
TRBV7-6,-,-,TRBJ1-1,TGTGCCAGCAGCCCTCAAGTCCTTGCCATTGGGGCTGAAGCTTTCTTT,CASSPQVLAIGAEAFF
TRBV30,-,-,TRBJ2-3,TGTGCCTGGAGTCCAGGCTACAGGACAGCAGATACGCAGTATTTT,CAWSPGYRTADTQYF
TRBV6-6,TRBD2,-,TRBJ2-5,TGTGCCAGCAGTTATGGGACTATCCCCAGGGAGACCCAGTACTTC,CASSYGTIPRETQYF
TRBV10-3,-,once,TRBJ2-7,TGTGCCATCAGTCCGACTGGGTACGAGCAGTACTTC,CAISPTGYEQYF
TRBV12-5,-,few,TRBJ2-1,TGTGCTAGTGGACCCCTGGGACGGAGAGAGTTCTTC,CASGPLGRREFF
TRBV28,-,-,TRBJ1-2,TGTGCCAGCAGTTCTAGAACGTATGGCTACACCTTC,CASSSRTYGYTF
TRBV18,TRBD1,-,TRBJ1-1,TGTGCCAGCTCACCACCAACGATGACAGGGGGCCCTTACCCTGAAGCTTTCTTT,CASSPPTMTGGPYPEAFF
TRBV28,-,-,TRBJ2-3,TGTGCCAGCAGTCGAGACAGCCGCACAGATACGCAGTATTTT,CASSRDSRTDTQYF
TRBV27,-,-,TRBJ1-5,TGTGCCAGCTCTCCTCTAGGCAGAACGGACAATCAGCCCCAGCATTTT,CASSPLGRTDNQPQHF
TRBV28,-,once,TRBJ1-1,TGTGCCAGCAGGTTTTCTGGGGGGAACACTGAAGCTTTCTTT,CASRFSGGNTEAFF
TRBV28,-,-,TRBJ2-1,TGTGCCAGCAGATTTAACAATGAGCAGTTCTTC,CASRFNNEQFF
TRBV19,TRBD1,-,TRBJ2-3,TGTGCCAGTAGTTCCCTTCGGAGGACAGGGGGTGATACGCAGTATTTT,CASSSLRRTGGDTQYF
TRBV2,TRBD2,-,TRBJ2-2,TGTGCCAGCAGGGCACTAGCGGTGAACACCGGGGAGCTGTTTTTT,CASRALAVNTGELFF
TRBV28,-,few,TRBJ1-3,TGTGCCAGCAGCCGGACGGTCTCTGGAAACACCATATATTTT,CASSRTVSGNTIYF
TRBV28,-,-,TRBJ1-5,TGTGCCAGCATACAAGGCAGCAATCAGCCCCAGCATTTT,CASIQGSNQPQHF
TRBV19,TRBD1,-,TRBJ2-1,TGTGCCAGTAGTGCTCGTCCCGGGACAGGCGTGGGGGAGCAGTTCTTC,CASSARPGTGVGEQFF
TRBV10-3,TRBD2,-,TRBJ2-3,TGTGCCATCGTTAGCGGGTCTAGCACAGATACGCAGTATTTT,CAIVSGSSTDTQYF
TRBV7-6,-,-,TRBJ2-3,TGTGCCAGCAGCTTGTTCCCCGCAGGTTTCAGCACAGATACGCAGTATTTT,CASSLFPAGFSTDTQYF
TRBV6-6,-,-,TRBJ2-2,TGTGCCAGCAGGTCCCTTGGAGGACAGAACACCGGGGAGCTGTTTTTT,CASRSLGGQNTGELFF
TRBV7-2,-,-,TRBJ2-7,TGTGCCAGCAGCTTACTTCAGGTGGGAGGCGAGCAGTACTTC,CASSLLQVGGEQYF
TRBV12-5,TRBD2,-,TRBJ2-7,TGTGCTAGTGGTTTGGTCAGGACTAGCGGTAGCTCCTACGAGCAGTACTTC,CASGLVRTSGSSYEQYF
TRBV14,-,few,TRBJ1-2,TGTGCCAGCAGCCACCGAAGGATAGACCTATGGGGCTACACCTTC,CASSHRRIDLWGYTF
TRBV18,-,-,TRBJ2-6,TGTGCCAGCTCACCACCCCACTCTGGGGCCAACGTCCTGACTTTC,CASSPPHSGANVLTF
TRBV6-1,TRBD1,few,TRBJ1-1,TGTGCCAGCAGTGAAGGACGACAGGGAAAGAACACTGAAGCTTTCTTT,CASSEGRQGKNTEAFF
TRBV7-9,TRBD1,-,TRBJ1-2,TGTGCCAGCAGCTCAGCGGGACAGGGACATAACTATGGCTACACCTTC,CASSSAGQGHNYGYTF
TRBV7-9,-,-,TRBJ2-5,TGTGCCAGCAGCTCGCAGGCGACCCAGTACTTC,CASSSQATQYF
TRBV5-1,-,-,TRBJ1-1,TGCGCCAGCAGCAGGTGGGGGGTGGACACTGAAGCTTTCTTT,CASSRWGVDTEAFF
TRBV18,-,few,TRBJ2-7,TGTGCCAGCTCACCACGTCAGGGCGTCTACGAGCAGTACTTC,CASSPRQGVYEQYF
TRBV7-3,-,once,TRBJ1-6,TGTGCCAGCAGCCTCGGGGGCGGAGGTGGTTCACCCCTCCACTTT,CASSLGGGGGSPLHF
TRBV11-3,-,-,TRBJ2-3,TGTGCCAGCAGCTTCACAGATACGCAGTATTTT,CASSFTDTQYF
TRBV28,-,-,TRBJ1-2,TGTGCCAGCAGTCTACCGGGTCTAGGTGGCTACACCTTC,CASSLPGLGGYTF
TRBV6-1,TRBD1,once,TRBJ2-2,TGTGCCAGCAGTGGTAGTCCCGGGACAGGTTTCGGGGAGCTGTTTTTT,CASSGSPGTGFGELFF
TRBV7-2,-,-,TRBJ2-7,TGTGCCAGCAGCTTATCAGCCGCCTCCCCCTACGAGCAGTACTTC,CASSLSAASPYEQYF
TRBV10-3,-,-,TRBJ1-6,TGTGCCATCAGTAGACAGGAACATAATTCACCCCTCCACTTT,CAISRQEHNSPLHF
TRBV28,TRBD2,-,TRBJ2-2,TGTGCCAGCAGAGGCGGGGGGGTCGGGGAGCTGTTTTTT,CASRGGGVGELFF
TRBV30,TRBD2,-,TRBJ2-5,TGTGCCTGGGGGGAGGGACGAGAGACCCAGTACTTC,CAWGEGRETQYF